Presented here are 19 T cell receptor beta chains from one specimen sequenced in a study of cytomegalovirus exposure and HLA in healthy donors. Researchers ran the PCR with 60 Vbeta and 13 Jbeta primers. The table came from immunoSEQ multiplex PCR; TCRdb's copy has only in-frame clones and leaves some out. The data contain about 200,000 clones, approximately 70% of them singletons. The specimen sequenced was PBMCs. The receptors shown here come from a young woman in good health and CMV-seronegative.

V and J are TRBV19 and TRBJ1-5, with D possibly TRBD1 on 6 matching bases. Trimming cost V 3 bases and J 7 bases, with 16 bases left between them. The V gene's germline CDR1 is LNHDA and CDR2 SQIVND (reference sequence). The CDR3 runs to 15 residues. The CDR3 region has the DNA TGTGCCAGTAGTATGATTAGGGGGAGTAGCCAGCCCCAGCATTTT. This sequence encodes CASSMIRGSSQPQHF.

The chain joins TRBV7-9 to TRBJ2-1; D unclear. The CDR3 has 13 residues. V lost 5 bases to trimming and J lost 10 bases, with 15 bases between them. The germline gives CDR1 SEHNR, CDR2 FQNEAQ (reference sequence). This chain's CDR3 is CASSVDPAGEQFF. The CDR3 DNA sequence: TGTGCCAGCAGCGTCGACCCAGCCGGGGAGCAGTTCTTC. The entire variable domain, with the rest obtained from reference TRBV7-9 and TRBJ2-1, is as follows: DTGVSQNPRHKITKRGQNVTFRCDPISEHNRLYWYRQTLGQGPEFLTYFQNEAQLEKSRLLSDRFSAERPKGSFSTLEIQRTEQGDSAMYLCASSVDPAGEQFFGPGTRLTVL.

The V gene is TRBV7-2, the J gene TRBJ1-1; tentatively, D is TRBD1 (5 bases). The germline gives CDR1 SGHTA, CDR2 FQGNSA. This CDR3 contains 16 residues. Trimming pared 3 bases from V and 5 bases from J, leaving 19 bases between. CDR3 region: CASSLDKMWGRTEAFF. CDR3 DNA sequence: TGTGCCAGCAGCTTGGACAAGATGTGGGGTAGGACTGAAGCTTTCTTT.

This clone was seen a handful of times. The chain joins TRBV2 to TRBJ1-1, with TRBD1 matching 9 bases. V lost 6 bases to trimming and J lost 3 bases; unmatched junction nucleotides: 8. The CDR3 loop spans 15 amino acids. The V gene's germline CDR1 is SNHLY and CDR2 FYNNEI. The DNA for the CDR3 is TGTGCCAGCAGGGACAGGGGCGCCCCGGACACTGAAGCTTTCTTT. Translating gives CASRDRGAPDTEAFF. The whole variable domain, filled in from reference TRBV2 and TRBJ1-1, reads EPEVTQTPSHQVTQMGQEVILRCVPISNHLYFYWYRQILGQKVEFLVSFYNNEISEKSEIFDDQFSVERPDGSNFTLKIRSTKLEDSAMYFCASRDRGAPDTEAFFGQGTRLTVV.

This clone has more than one count but fewer than ten. V usage is TRBV28 and J usage is TRBJ1-1; 9 nucleotides line up with TRBD1. This CDR3 is built from 14 residues. The V gene's germline CDR1 is MDHEN and CDR2 SYDVKM. J was trimmed by 8 bases and V by 3 bases; bases with no gene match: 7. CDR3 DNA: TGTGCCAGCAGTTTCCCTGGGACAGGGTACGAAGCTTTCTTT. This gives the protein CASSFPGTGYEAFF. Looking up the rest from reference TRBV28 and TRBJ1-1 gives the full variable domain: DVKVTQSSRYLVKRTGEKVFLECVQDMDHENMFWYRQDPGLGLRLIYFSYDVKMKEKGDIPEGYSVSREKKERFSLILESASTNQTSMYLCASSFPGTGYEAFFGQGTRLTVV.

The genes are TRBV18 and TRBJ2-7; no clear D. Germline CDR1 is KGHSH and CDR2 is LQKENI. V gave up 3 bases and J gave up 0 bases, with 9 bases separating them. The CDR3 has 14 residues. As DNA, the CDR3 is TGTGCCAGCTCACCGAGCGTGGACTCCTACGAGCAGTACTTC. This sequence encodes CASSPSVDSYEQYF.

The J gene is TRBJ1-2, the V gene TRBV4-3; D is possibly TRBD1 (5 bases). The CDR3 extends over 16 amino acids. V was pared by 0 bases and J by 6 bases, with 17 bases between. From germline, CDR1 is LGHNA and CDR2 YSLEER. Here the CDR3 reads CASSQDKTLTANGYTF. CDR3 in DNA: TGCGCCAGCAGCCAAGATAAAACTTTGACAGCAAATGGCTACACCTTC.

This chain uses TRBV13 with TRBJ2-2; 7 bases line up with TRBD2. Germline CDR1 and CDR2: PRHDT and FYEKMQ (reference sequence). This CDR3 has 14 residues. J lost 6 bases, V lost 8 bases, and 9 bases had no gene match. CDR3 coding DNA: TGTGCCAGCGGACTAGGTGGAGTTTCCGGGGAGCTGTTTTTT. Its translation: CASGLGGVSGELFF.

The rearrangement uses TRBV7-9 and TRBJ1-4; weak D call: TRBD1 (5 bases). The CDR3 is made up of 15 amino acids. The V gene's germline CDR1 is SEHNR and CDR2 FQNEAQ (reference sequence). Trimming took 2 bases from V and 5 from J, leaving 12 bases between them. CDR3 bases: TGTGCCAGCAGCTTAATGGGCCAGGGAAATGAAAAACTGTTTTTT. It codes for CASSLMGQGNEKLFF.

The table lists this clone with a few counts. The V gene is TRBV11-3, the J gene TRBJ2-3, with D tentatively TRBD2 (5 bases). Looked up from germline, CDR1 is SGHNT and CDR2 is YENEEA. The CDR3 has 13 amino acids. Trimming removed 5 bases at V and 2 bases at J, with 8 bases between. In DNA form, the CDR3 reads TGTGCCAGCAGCCCGGGATTCACAGATACGCAGTATTTT. As protein: CASSPGFTDTQYF.

This clone was seen a single time. CDR3 protein: CASSQDVRPNTIYF. CDR3 DNA sequence: TGCGCCAGCAGCCAAGATGTGAGGCCCAACACCATATATTTT. V and J are TRBV4-1 and TRBJ1-3; no reliable D call. The V and J ends lost 0 bases and 7 bases respectively, with 10 bases between them. The CDR3 has 14 amino acids. Germline V gene lookup returns CDR1 MGHRA and CDR2 YSYEKL.

The chain employs TRBV7-6 and TRBJ1-4; TRBD1 might be the D (5 bases). The CDR3 has 15 residues. Germline CDR1 is SGHVS and CDR2 is FNYEAQ. Trimming cost V 5 bases and J 7 bases, with 17 bases left between them. The CDR3 sequence: CASSLWGDSGEKLFF. Written as DNA, the CDR3 is TGTGCCAGCAGCCTGTGGGGGGACTCGGGTGAAAAACTGTTTTTT. The variable domain in full, with the rest retrieved from reference TRBV7-6 and TRBJ1-4, is GAGVSQSPRYKVTKRGQDVALRCDPISGHVSLYWYRQALGQGPEFLTYFNYEAQQDKSGLPNDRFSAERPEGSISTLTIQRTEQRDSAMYRCASSLWGDSGEKLFFGSGTQLSVL.

This chain links TRBV27 with TRBJ2-7; the match to TRBD1 covers 8 bases. CDR1 is MNHEY, CDR2 SMNVEV, per germline (reference sequence). The CDR3 loop spans 13 amino acids. With 2 bases clipped from V and 3 bases from J, the junction kept 0 bases outside the gene matches. The CDR3 spells CASSLTGGYEQYF. The CDR3 nucleotides read TGTGCCAGCAGTTTAACAGGGGGCTACGAGCAGTACTTC.

In this sample, this clone turned up a few times. V is TRBV30 and J is TRBJ2-3; 8 nucleotides match TRBD2. There are 18 residues in the CDR3. In germline, CDR1 is GTSNPN, CDR2 SVGIG (reference sequence). With V trimmed by 1 base and J by 4 bases, 16 bases remained unmatched. The CDR3 loop reads CAWSDKREYFLGADTQYF. CDR3 DNA: TGTGCCTGGAGTGATAAGCGGGAGTATTTCTTGGGCGCAGATACGCAGTATTTT.

The chain couples TRBV7-9 to TRBJ2-5, with TRBD2 identical over 7 bases. V lost 5 bases and J lost 3; bases outside the gene matches: 18. The CDR3 consists of 18 residues. CDR1 and CDR2 from the germline V gene are SEHNR and FQNEAQ (reference sequence). In DNA form, the CDR3 reads TGTGCCAGCAGCGTACTCGGTAGCGGGCGGGGGAGGAAAGAGACCCAGTACTTC. Protein sequence: CASSVLGSGRGRKETQYF.

The chain has TRBV5-1 and TRBJ2-5, with D perhaps matching TRBD1 (6 bases). The CDR3 length is 15 residues. CDR1 and CDR2 from the germline V gene are SGHRS and YFSETQ. Trimming removed 0 bases at V and 5 bases at J, with 14 bases between. The CDR3, as DNA: TGCGCCAGCAGCTTGGCCGGGCAGGGGCTGGAGACCCAGTACTTC. Translated, it gives CASSLAGQGLETQYF. Supplemented by reference TRBV5-1 and TRBJ2-5, the full variable domain reads KAGVTQTPRYLIKTRGQQVTLSCSPISGHRSVSWYQQTPGQGLQFLFEYFSETQRNKGNFPGRFSGRQFSNSRSEMNVSTLELGDSALYLCASSLAGQGLETQYFGPGTRLLVL.

The chain has TRBV9 and TRBJ2-3, with D perhaps matching TRBD2 (6 bases). V lost 4 bases and J lost 1, with 13 bases in between. The CDR3 consists of 15 residues. Germline V CDR1 and CDR2: SGDLS, YYNGEE. CDR3 sequence: CASSSGSRGTDTQYF. In DNA, the CDR3 is TGTGCCAGCAGCTCCGGGAGTAGAGGCACAGATACGCAGTATTTT.

The chain combines TRBV7-2 with TRBJ2-1, with 11 bases identical to TRBD2. The trim removed 3 bases at V and 10 bases at J, leaving 5 bases unmatched. The CDR3 has 14 amino acids. CDR1 is SGHTA, CDR2 FQGNSA, per germline. CDR3: CASSLGTSGMEQFF. CDR3 nucleotide sequence: TGTGCCAGCAGCTTGGGGACTAGCGGAATGGAGCAGTTCTTC.

V and J are TRBV29-1 and TRBJ1-1, with unresolved D. Trimming left V 8 bases short and J 1 base short, with 8 bases between. CDR1 and CDR2 (germline): SQVTM, ANQGSEA. The CDR3 is 11 amino acids. CDR3 residues: CSSTANTEAFF. The DNA of the CDR3 is TGCAGCTCAACAGCGAACACTGAAGCTTTCTTT.